A single sample gave rise to the 4 T cell receptor beta chains below, sequenced in a study of graft-versus-host responses after intestinal transplantation. Measured with immunoSEQ multiplex PCR; TCRdb has only the in-frame clones, and not every one. This sample carries some 120,000 clones, around nine tenths of them seen once, and the ten largest clones take around 0.2%. These receptors' targets are unknown. The material sequenced was unstimulated CD4+ T cells sorted from spleen or lymph node cells, taken before intestinal transplant. The receptor set was obtained from a human donor who received an intestinal transplant.

V and J are TRBV7-3 and TRBJ1-6, with 8 bases lining up with TRBD1. CDR3 length equals 15 residues. Germline V gene sequence: CDR1 SGHTA, CDR2 FQGTGA. J was trimmed by 4 bases and V by 1 base; bases with no gene match: 0. CDR3 DNA sequence: TGTGCCAGCAGCTTAAGGGACAGGTATAATTCACCCCTCCACTTT. It encodes CASSLRDRYNSPLHF.

The chain uses TRBV2 and TRBJ1-1, with 9 bases identical to TRBD1. The germline gives CDR1 SNHLY, CDR2 FYNNEI. The CDR3 loop spans 14 amino acids. J gave up 10 bases and V 6 bases, and 12 bases lay outside the gene matches. The CDR3 DNA follows: TGTGCCAGCAGCGGGACAGGGTTTATGTCGGGAGCTTTCTTT. It translates to CASSGTGFMSGAFF. Full variable domain (missing parts from reference TRBV2 and TRBJ1-1): EPEVTQTPSHQVTQMGQEVILRCVPISNHLYFYWYRQILGQKVEFLVSFYNNEISEKSEIFDDQFSVERPDGSNFTLKIRSTKLEDSAMYFCASSGTGFMSGAFFGQGTRLTVV.

In this sample, this clone turned up once. CDR3 bases: TGTGCCAGCAGCCCACGGACAGGAGCCAACACTGAAGCTTTCTTT. It is translated as CASSPRTGANTEAFF. The chain recombines TRBV7-2 with TRBJ1-1, with 7 bases identical to TRBD1. With V trimmed by 5 bases and J by 2 bases, 8 bases remained unmatched. CDR1 and CDR2 (germline): SGHTA, FQGNSA. The CDR3 is 15 amino acids.

The chain carries TRBV7-3 and TRBJ2-1; TRBD1 might be the D (6 bases). Germline CDR1 reads SGHTA; CDR2 reads FQGTGA. V dropped 0 bases and J dropped 6 bases, with 18 bases sitting between them. This CDR3 is 17 amino acids long. Written as DNA, the CDR3 is TGTGCCAGCAGCTTAACTGGTGGACTCCTACAGGGCAATGAGCAGTTCTTC. This gives the protein CASSLTGGLLQGNEQFF.